These 25 T cell receptor beta chains came from one sample sequenced in a study of T cell responses to AZD1222 COVID-19 vaccine. Method: immunoSEQ multiplex PCR; TCRdb's copy keeps in-frame clones and lacks some. Of 150,000 to 200,000 clones in the sample, 90% to 95% are singletons; the top ten hold about 3.9%. The sample here was peripheral blood, taken on day 0 of AZD1222 vaccination. These receptors all come from an adult in good health.

The genes are TRBV11-2 and TRBJ1-6, with D unclear. CDR1 SGHAT and CDR2 FQNNGV come from the germline V gene. The CDR3 covers 17 residues. Trimming pared 5 bases from V and 6 bases from J, leaving 20 bases between. CDR3 protein: CASSHTREALANSPLHF. DNA for the CDR3: TGTGCCAGCAGCCATACACGGGAAGCGTTAGCTAATTCACCCCTCCACTTT.

The CDR3 sequence: CASSLTTGSYEQYF. The CDR3 DNA sequence: TGTGCCAGCAGTCTTACCACGGGCTCCTACGAGCAGTACTTC. V gene TRBV27 combines with J gene TRBJ2-7, with D hard to call. Germline CDR1 is MNHEY and CDR2 is SMNVEV (reference sequence). CDR3 length: 14 residues. Trimming removed 5 bases from V and 0 bases from J, with 11 bases in between.

The chain employs TRBV29-1 and TRBJ2-1, with 8 bases identical to TRBD2. The V gene's germline CDR1 is SQVTM and CDR2 ANQGSEA. Trimming at V came to 6 bases and at J to 3 bases, leaving 1 base not matched to a gene. This CDR3 comprises 12 residues. CDR3 DNA: TGCAGCGTAGCGGGAGTCTACAATGAGCAGTTCTTC. It yields the protein CSVAGVYNEQFF.

The J gene is TRBJ2-2, the V gene TRBV24-1; TRBD2 matches at 9 bases. CDR1 is KGHDR, CDR2 SFDVKD, per germline. V shed 5 bases, J shed 1 base, and the junction held 4 bases outside the gene matches. The CDR3 spans 16 residues. Here the CDR3 DNA reads TGTGCCACCAGTGGTAGCGGGGGTTGGAACACCGGGGAGCTGTTTTTT. This gives the protein CATSGSGGWNTGELFF.

A note on this clone: Its ends do not fully match the called genes, so a read error is possible. The V gene is TRBV6-1, the J gene TRBJ1-4; the D is unclear. The CDR3 covers 14 residues. Germline V lookup: CDR1 MNHNS, CDR2 SASEGT. CDR3 loop: CASSEALRSGGDCF. In nucleotides, the CDR3 is TGTGCCAGCAGTGAAGCGCTAAGAAGTGGTGGAGATTGTTTT.

This clone was detected once. The V gene is TRBV7-8, the J gene TRBJ1-5, with a weak D call TRBD1 (6 bases). CDR1 is SGHVS, CDR2 FQNEAQ, per germline. V was cut by 3 bases and J by 3 bases, with 12 bases left in between. The CDR3 totals 15 residues. This chain's CDR3 is CASSFTGSPNQPQHF. Written as DNA, the CDR3 is TGTGCCAGCAGCTTTACAGGGTCGCCCAATCAGCCCCAGCATTTT.

The rearrangement uses TRBV5-1 and TRBJ1-1; 7 nucleotides align to TRBD1. This CDR3 has 14 amino acids. Losses at the gene ends were 3 bases for V and 4 bases for J; bases not matched to a gene: 6. CDR1 and CDR2 from the germline V gene are SGHRS and YFSETQ. Here the CDR3 reads CASSSPQGGTEAFF. In DNA form, the CDR3 reads TGCGCCAGCAGCTCTCCTCAGGGGGGCACTGAAGCTTTCTTT.

This chain uses TRBV18 with TRBJ1-3; 7 nucleotides line up with TRBD1. V trimming: 5 bases; J trimming: 3 bases; junction bases outside the gene matches: 4. The CDR3 is 14 amino acids. Germline V gene data show CDR1 as KGHSH and CDR2 as LQKENI. The DNA for the CDR3 is TGTGCCAGCTCAACACAGGGGAGTGGAAACACCATATATTTT. Its protein is CASSTQGSGNTIYF.

The CDR3 nucleotides read TGTGCCAGCAGCCCAGGGAGGGACTTACGGAACACCATATATTTT. Amino acids: CASSPGRDLRNTIYF. The chain employs TRBV3-1 (or the pseudogene TRBV3-2) and TRBJ1-3; possible D gene TRBD1, 5 bases. Germline CDR1 and CDR2: LGHDT and YNNKEL (reference sequence). The CDR3 has 15 amino acids. Between the trimmed V and J ends, which lost 4 bases and 7 bases, there was a span of 17 bases.

This sequence joins TRBV9 and TRBJ2-3; no clear D. CDR3 size: 15 residues. V was pared by 0 bases and J by 3 bases, with 11 bases between. Germline V CDR1 and CDR2: SGDLS, YYNGEE. CDR3: CASSVEPGGTDTQYF. The CDR3 DNA is TGTGCCAGCAGCGTAGAACCCGGTGGGACAGATACGCAGTATTTT.

The chain couples TRBV6-4 to TRBJ1-5; D ambiguous. CDR3 length: 13 amino acids. V lost 6 bases and J lost 2, with 8 bases in between. Germline V lookup: CDR1 MRHNA, CDR2 SNTAGT. The CDR3 region is CASSQMGNQPQHF. The DNA of the CDR3 is TGTGCCAGCAGCCAAATGGGCAATCAGCCCCAGCATTTT.

The chain has TRBV3-1 (or the pseudogene TRBV3-2) and TRBJ1-1, with D uncertain. V lost 0 bases to trimming and J lost 11 bases, with 13 bases between them. Germline V gene data show CDR1 as LGHDT and CDR2 as YNNKEL (reference sequence). The length of the CDR3 is 13 residues. CDR3 sequence reads: CASSQEGIVRAFF. CDR3 DNA sequence: TGTGCCAGCAGCCAAGAAGGAATAGTTCGTGCTTTCTTT.

The chain has TRBV6-2 or TRBV6-3 and TRBJ1-5; 7 positions match TRBD1. CDR3 length equals 14 residues. V lost 2 bases and J lost 6; bases outside the gene matches: 4. The germline V gene has CDR1 MNHEY and CDR2 SVGEGT. The CDR3 is CASSYLQGTQPQHF. As DNA, the CDR3 is TGTGCCAGCAGTTACCTACAGGGGACTCAGCCCCAGCATTTT.

V and J are TRBV27 and TRBJ1-2; D is undetermined. The germline V and J ends were trimmed by 6 bases and 3 bases, with 14 bases remaining between them. Germline V gene data show CDR1 as MNHEY and CDR2 as SMNVEV (reference sequence). There are 14 residues in the CDR3. The CDR3 DNA is TGTGCCAGCAGCCGAACGGGGTGGGACTATGGCTACACCTTC. This translates into CASSRTGWDYGYTF.

The chain couples TRBV12-3 or TRBV12-4 to TRBJ2-1, with no clear D. The length of the CDR3 is 13 residues. V shed 4 bases and J shed 10 bases, with 14 bases lying between them. Written as DNA, the CDR3 is TGTGCCAGCAGTTCCCCGCTCGGACGGGAGCAGTTCTTC. This translates into CASSSPLGREQFF.

This chain uses TRBV7-7 with TRBJ1-5, with D unclear. This CDR3 region has 9 residues. The V end lost 10 bases, the J end lost 6 bases, and 4 bases lay between the germline ends. The germline V gene has CDR1 SSHAT and CDR2 FNYEAQ (reference sequence). Here the CDR3 reads CAKGQPQHF. The CDR3 region has the DNA TGTGCCAAAGGTCAGCCCCAGCATTTT.

This sequence joins TRBV10-3 and TRBJ1-1, with D hard to call. This CDR3 is 15 amino acids long. Germline V gene data show CDR1 as ENHRY and CDR2 as SYGVKD. V was clipped by 0 bases and J by 1 base, with 9 bases between them. CDR3 sequence: CAISESHSRNTEAFF. The CDR3 DNA follows: TGTGCCATCAGTGAGTCGCACAGCCGGAACACTGAAGCTTTCTTT.

The chain is built from TRBV19 and TRBJ1-2, with D maybe TRBD1 (6 bases). This CDR3 has 13 residues. CDR1 is LNHDA and CDR2 is SQIVND in the germline V gene (reference sequence). The ends were cut back, 2 bases at V and 8 bases at J, with 12 bases in the middle. CDR3 nucleotide sequence: TGTGCCAGTAGTATAATACAGGGCAAGGGCTACACCTTC. Translating it yields CASSIIQGKGYTF.

The chain couples TRBV19 to TRBJ1-1, with D possibly matching TRBD1 (5 bases). The CDR3 covers 16 residues. V was cut by 7 bases and J by 8 bases, with 26 bases left in between. The germline CDR1 and CDR2 sequences are LNHDA and SQIVND (reference sequence). The CDR3 protein is CASMVGREGRGSEAFF. CDR3 coding DNA: TGTGCCAGTATGGTGGGGAGAGAGGGACGAGGAAGCGAAGCTTTCTTT.

The gene calls are TRBV4-2 and TRBJ2-1, with D unclear. This CDR3 region has 13 residues. Trimming cost V 1 base and J 6 bases, with 7 bases left between them. Germline V gives CDR1 LGHNA, CDR2 YNFKEQ. CDR3 DNA: TGTGCCAGCAGCCAAGCGGTTCCCAATGAGCAGTTCTTC. This codes for CASSQAVPNEQFF.

The V and J genes are TRBV5-1 and TRBJ2-7, with 9 bases matching TRBD1. This CDR3 spans 15 amino acids. Trimming took 0 bases from V and 2 from J; bases not matched to a gene: 3. Germline CDR1 is SGHRS and CDR2 is YFSETQ. CDR3 coding DNA: TGCGCCAGCAGCTTGGGGGACAGGGCGACCTACGAGCAGTACTTC. Residues: CASSLGDRATYEQYF.

The chain has TRBV19 and TRBJ1-2; TRBD1 matches 7 bases. The J segment lost 9 bases and the V segment lost 4 bases, leaving 11 bases of the junction unmatched. Germline V lookup: CDR1 LNHDA, CDR2 SQIVND (reference sequence). There are 14 residues in the CDR3. CDR3: CASSTVGQRRSYTF. The DNA for the CDR3 is TGTGCCAGTAGTACTGTGGGACAGCGTCGTAGCTACACCTTC.

The genes are TRBV28 and TRBJ1-1; D remains unclear. The CDR3 runs to 11 residues. V was pared by 6 bases and J by 6 bases, with 8 bases between. Germline V gene lookup returns CDR1 MDHEN and CDR2 SYDVKM. The CDR3 loop is CASSAIPEAFF. CDR3 sequence (DNA): TGTGCCAGCAGCGCTATACCTGAAGCTTTCTTT.

The rearrangement uses TRBV19 and TRBJ1-1; D call uncertain. In germline, CDR1 is LNHDA, CDR2 SQIVND (reference sequence). The CDR3 spans 13 residues. V lost 6 bases and J 1 base, leaving 9 bases between the germline ends. CDR3: CASSNGWNTEAFF. The CDR3 DNA sequence: TGTGCCAGTAGCAACGGGTGGAACACTGAAGCTTTCTTT.

The chain carries TRBV19 and TRBJ1-2; D gene uncertain. V gave up 9 bases and J gave up 4 bases, with 27 bases separating them. This CDR3 spans 17 amino acids. The germline V gene encodes CDR1 LNHDA and CDR2 SQIVND (reference sequence). The CDR3 loop reads CASSGDGGHHVGYGYTF. The CDR3 DNA reads as TGTGCCAGCTCAGGTGACGGCGGCCACCACGTTGGCTATGGCTACACCTTC.